This T cell receptor beta chain was recorded in a study of post-analysis software for immune sequencing data. Every TCR beta cDNA library bore unique molecular identifiers. TCRdb called the PCR reads again in MiXCR, with one record for every CDR3 protein. This sample has about 190,000 distinct CDR3 sequences, with approximately 29% found just once. This clonotype came up a few times. This TCR was sampled from a girl aged 2-17 years with multiple sclerosis. Sequenced material: blood.

The CDR3 DNA reads as TGTGCCAGCAGCGTAGTACAGGGCCAAGAGACCCAGTACTTC. It encodes CASSVVQGQETQYF. The rearrangement uses TRBV9 and TRBJ2-5; D may be TRBD1 (6 bases). The length of the CDR3 is 14 residues. Germline CDR1 is SGDLS and CDR2 is YYNGEE. Between the trimmed V and J ends, which lost 0 bases and 1 base, there was a span of 7 bases.